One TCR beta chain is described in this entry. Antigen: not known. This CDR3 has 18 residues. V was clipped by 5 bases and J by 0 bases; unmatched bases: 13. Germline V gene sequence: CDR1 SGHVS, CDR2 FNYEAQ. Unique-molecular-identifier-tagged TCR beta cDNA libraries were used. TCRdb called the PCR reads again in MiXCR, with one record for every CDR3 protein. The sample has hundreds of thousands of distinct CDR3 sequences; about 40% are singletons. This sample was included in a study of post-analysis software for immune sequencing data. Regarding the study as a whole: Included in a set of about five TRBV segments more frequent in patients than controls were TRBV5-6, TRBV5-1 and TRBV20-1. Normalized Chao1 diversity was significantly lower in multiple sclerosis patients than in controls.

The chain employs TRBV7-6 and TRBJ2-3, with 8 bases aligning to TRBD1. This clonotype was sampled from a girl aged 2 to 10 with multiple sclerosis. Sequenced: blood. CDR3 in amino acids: CASSPLIDRGSSTDTQYF. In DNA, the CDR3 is TGTGCCAGCAGCCCCTTGATTGACAGGGGTTCTAGCACAGATACGCAGTATTTT.